Listed below are T cell receptor beta chains from one sample, sequenced in a study of cytomegalovirus exposure and HLA in healthy donors. TCRdb keeps only in-frame clones here, not all; method: immunoSEQ multiplex PCR. This table has roughly 200,000 clones, about 70% appearing once. The sequenced material came from PBMCs. The receptor source for this set is a woman aged 25 to 39 in good health and CMV-seronegative. The CDR3 runs from the conserved cysteine through the conserved F or W. The D gene is left open where the match is weak. Not all rows give a size; the values are once, few, many and, for expanded clones, a class.

TRBJ1-1	TRBV7-2	NA	NA	CASSLLPGRDTEAFF	TGTGCCAGCAGCTTACTCCCAGGGAGGGACACTGAAGCTTTCTTT
TRBJ2-7	TRBV13	NA	NA	CASSSNRGGYEQYF	TGTGCCAGCAGCTCAAACAGGGGGGGCTACGAGCAGTACTTC
TRBJ2-7	TRBV6-1	NA	TRBD1	CASSGRDRGSYEQYF	TGTGCCAGCAGTGGCCGGGACAGGGGCTCCTACGAGCAGTACTTC
TRBJ2-1	TRBV6-4	NA	TRBD2	CASRRLAGVHEQFF	TGTGCCAGCAGACGACTAGCGGGAGTCCATGAGCAGTTCTTC
TRBJ1-1	TRBV7-2	few	NA	CASSLGRNTEAFF	TGTGCCAGCAGCTTGGGGAGGAACACTGAAGCTTTCTTT
TRBJ1-3	TRBV5-4	NA	TRBD1	CASSLAAGQISGNTIYF	TGTGCCAGCAGCTTGGCTGCGGGACAGATCTCTGGAAACACCATATATTTT
TRBJ2-5	TRBV7-3	NA	NA	CASSSSAGAGETQYF	TGTGCCAGCAGCTCTTCGGCGGGGGCAGGGGAGACCCAGTACTTC
TRBJ2-7	TRBV2	once	TRBD1	CASSRQGRFYEQYF	TGTGCCAGCAGCCGACAGGGGCGTTTTTACGAGCAGTACTTC
TRBJ2-7	TRBV12-5	few	TRBD1	CASGDRVGYEQYF	TGTGCTAGTGGTGACAGGGTAGGTTACGAGCAGTACTTC
TRBJ2-1	TRBV2	NA	TRBD1	CASRTGYNEQFF	TGTGCCAGTCGGACAGGATACAATGAGCAGTTCTTC
TRBJ2-2	TRBV11-2	NA	TRBD1	CASSLAGQANTGELFF	TGTGCCAGCAGCTTAGCGGGACAGGCGAACACCGGGGAGCTGTTTTTT
TRBJ1-4	TRBV6-6	NA	NA	CASRIGGIKTDEKLFF	TGTGCCAGCAGAATCGGGGGGATTAAGACTGATGAAAAACTGTTTTTT
TRBJ2-1	TRBV2	NA	TRBD2	CASRGTSFNEQFF	TGTGCCAGCAGAGGGACTAGCTTCAATGAGCAGTTCTTC
TRBJ2-7	TRBV9	few	NA	CASSVGSSYEQYF	TGTGCCAGCAGCGTGGGGAGCTCCTACGAGCAGTACTTC
TRBJ2-7	TRBV5-1	NA	NA	CASSFDYRGYEQYF	TGCGCCAGCAGCTTTGACTACCGGGGGTACGAGCAGTACTTC
TRBJ1-2	TRBV18	few	TRBD1	CASSPVTGGELGYTF	TGTGCCAGCTCACCCGTGACAGGGGGCGAACTGGGCTACACCTTC
TRBJ2-7	TRBV23-1	NA	TRBD2	CASSQASGKKGYEQYF	TGCGCCAGCAGTCAAGCTAGCGGGAAGAAAGGGTACGAGCAGTACTTC
TRBJ1-1	TRBV4-2	once	NA	CASSRQGMNTEAFF	TGTGCCAGCAGCCGTCAGGGGATGAACACTGAAGCTTTCTTT
TRBJ1-2	TRBV4-1	NA	NA	CASSQETGSYGYTF	TGCGCCAGCAGCCAAGAGACAGGAAGCTATGGCTACACCTTC
TRBJ1-3	TRBV11-2	NA	NA	CASSLGGGGNTIYF	TGTGCCAGCAGCTTAGGAGGGGGTGGAAACACCATATATTTT
TRBJ2-5	TRBV4-2	NA	NA	CASSQAGGRETQYF	TGTGCCAGCAGCCAAGCGGGGGGCCGGGAGACCCAGTACTTC
TRBJ2-1	TRBV5-5	NA	NA	CASSLDLLYNEQFF	TGTGCCAGCAGCTTGGACCTACTCTACAATGAGCAGTTCTTC
TRBJ1-2	TRBV5-6	NA	NA	CASSLAGGDGYTF	TGTGCCAGCAGCTTGGCGGGAGGTGATGGCTACACCTTC
TRBJ2-2	TRBV10-3	NA	TRBD2	CAISGTSGTGELFF	TGTGCCATCAGCGGGACTAGCGGCACCGGGGAGCTGTTTTTT
TRBJ1-1	TRBV29-1	NA	NA	CSVGGRGRWTEAFF	TGCAGCGTGGGAGGGAGGGGTCGGTGGACTGAAGCTTTCTTT
TRBJ1-3	TRBV19	NA	NA	CASSIADSGNTIYF	TGTGCCAGTAGTATCGCAGATTCCGGAAACACCATATATTTT